The 18 T cell receptor beta chains below all came from one sample that was sequenced in a study of blood T cell repertoires in COVID-19. Method: immunoSEQ multiplex PCR; TCRdb's copy keeps in-frame clones and lacks some. Of roughly 320,000 clones listed, more than 85% are singletons. Sequencing input: PBMCs or T cells enriched from blood (not recorded which). These receptors were collected from a woman aged 25 to 39 who had been exposed to COVID-19.

The chain carries TRBV6-5 and TRBJ2-3; D possibly corresponds to TRBD2 (5 bases). The CDR3 is made up of 13 amino acids. The V gene lost 0 bases and the J gene lost 6 bases, with 7 bases spanning the gap. CDR1 MNHEY and CDR2 SVGAGI come from the germline V gene. CDR3 protein: CASSYSSGDTQYF. The CDR3 nucleotides read TGTGCCAGCAGTTACTCTTCGGGGGATACGCAGTATTTT.

This chain links TRBV7-9 with TRBJ1-1, with D uncertain. Trimming removed 4 bases at V and 3 bases at J, with 15 bases between. This CDR3 has 15 amino acids. Germline lookup yields CDR1 SEHNR and CDR2 FQNEAQ (reference sequence). CDR3: CASSSRVERDTEAFF. The CDR3 DNA is TGTGCCAGCAGCTCGAGGGTCGAGCGGGACACTGAAGCTTTCTTT. Complete variable domain (other parts from reference TRBV7-9 and TRBJ1-1): DTGVSQNPRHKITKRGQNVTFRCDPISEHNRLYWYRQTLGQGPEFLTYFQNEAQLEKSRLLSDRFSAERPKGSFSTLEIQRTEQGDSAMYLCASSSRVERDTEAFFGQGTRLTVV.

The V and J genes are TRBV5-5 and TRBJ2-5; TRBD1 agrees at 10 bases. This CDR3 is built from 14 residues. Germline V gene sequence: CDR1 SGHKS, CDR2 YYEKEE (reference sequence). Germline trimming cut 9 bases from V and 4 bases from J; bases unmatched to any gene: 9. The CDR3 region has the DNA TGTGCCACCCAAGACAGGGGGCGCGGAGAGACCCAGTACTTC. Residues: CATQDRGRGETQYF.

V is TRBV24-1 and J is TRBJ1-2; no definite D call. This CDR3 is built from 13 residues. V shed 10 bases and J shed 4 bases, with 15 bases lying between them. The germline V gene encodes CDR1 KGHDR and CDR2 SFDVKD. Here the CDR3 reads CATKSNLGYGYTF. CDR3 DNA sequence: TGTGCCACAAAGAGTAACCTAGGCTATGGCTACACCTTC.

This sequence joins TRBV5-1 and TRBJ2-7; 9 bases fit TRBD2. This CDR3 has 13 residues. J lost 4 bases, V lost 4 bases, and 3 bases had no gene match. Germline values: CDR1 SGHRS, CDR2 YFSETQ. The CDR3: CASSSGRPYEQYF. CDR3 sequence (DNA): TGCGCCAGCAGCAGCGGGAGGCCTTACGAGCAGTACTTC.

CDR3 loop: CASSLATSGDGADTQYF. For the CDR3, the DNA is TGTGCCAGCAGCCTAGCGACTAGCGGGGATGGGGCAGATACGCAGTATTTT. The chain joins TRBV9 to TRBJ2-3; 11 bases line up with TRBD2. The trim removed 4 bases at V and 4 bases at J, leaving 11 bases unmatched. This CDR3 has 17 amino acids. The germline CDR1 and CDR2 sequences are SGDLS and YYNGEE.

The chain employs TRBV15 and TRBJ1-2; no reliable D call. CDR3 length equals 13 residues. Germline V lookup: CDR1 LNHNV, CDR2 YYDKDF (reference sequence). Trimming removed 3 bases from V and 4 bases from J, with 9 bases in between. Here the CDR3 reads CATSRVESYGYTF. CDR3 coding DNA: TGTGCCACCAGCAGGGTCGAGTCCTATGGCTACACCTTC. Looking up the rest from reference TRBV15 and TRBJ1-2 gives the full variable domain: DAMVIQNPRYQVTQFGKPVTLSCSQTLNHNVMYWYQQKSSQAPKLLFHYYDKDFNNEADTPDNFQSRRPNTSFCFLDIRSPGLGDTAMYLCATSRVESYGYTFGSGTRLTVV.

The chain uses TRBV11-2 and TRBJ1-4, with D possibly matching TRBD1 (5 bases). The germline CDR1 and CDR2 sequences are SGHAT and FQNNGV. Trimming took off 7 bases at V and 6 bases at J, with 12 bases between the two ends. The CDR3 contains 13 residues. CDR3 loop: CASTQDSYEKLFF. The CDR3 DNA follows: TGTGCCAGCACTCAAGACAGTTATGAAAAACTGTTTTTT.

The gene calls are TRBV19 and TRBJ1-6; TRBD1 might be the D (6 bases). Per germline, CDR1 LNHDA and CDR2 SQIVND (reference sequence). V was trimmed by 0 bases and J by 0 bases, leaving 9 bases between them. The CDR3 length is 17 residues. In nucleotides, the CDR3 is TGTGCCAGTAGTATAGAGCTGGACAGCTCCTATAATTCACCCCTCCACTTT. Protein product: CASSIELDSSYNSPLHF.

This chain joins TRBV4-3 and TRBJ2-1, with D maybe TRBD2 (6 bases). In germline, CDR1 is LGHNA, CDR2 YSLEER. Deletions cut 3 bases from V and 8 bases from J, with 14 bases between. The length of the CDR3 is 14 residues. The CDR3 reads CASSQTGTLDEQFF. In DNA form, the CDR3 reads TGCGCCAGCAGCCAGACCGGGACTCTTGATGAGCAGTTCTTC.

V and J are TRBV13 and TRBJ2-3; 7 bases match TRBD1. The CDR3 runs 14 residues. CDR1 and CDR2 from the germline V gene are PRHDT and FYEKMQ (reference sequence). V lost 0 bases, J lost 4 bases, and 1 base stayed unmatched. The chain's CDR3 is CASSLGTGSDTQYF. The CDR3 DNA reads as TGTGCCAGCAGCTTAGGGACAGGGTCAGATACGCAGTATTTT.

This rearrangement joins TRBV10-3 to TRBJ2-7; 9 bases match TRBD1. The CDR3 covers 14 residues. Germline loops: CDR1 ENHRY, CDR2 SYGVKD. J lost 3 bases, V lost 5 bases, and 5 bases had no gene match. In DNA, the CDR3 is TGTGCCATCAGTCCGGGACAGGGCCTCTACGAGCAGTACTTC. The encoded protein is CAISPGQGLYEQYF.

The V call is TRBV6-4, the J call TRBJ2-2; D is perhaps TRBD1 (5 bases). V shed 4 bases and J shed 2 bases, with 8 bases lying between them. The CDR3 spans 14 residues. Germline CDR1 reads MRHNA; CDR2 reads SNTAGT. The CDR3, as DNA: TGTGCCAGCAGTGTCCAGGGAAACACCGGGGAGCTGTTTTTT. This encodes CASSVQGNTGELFF.

V is TRBV7-2 and J is TRBJ2-5, with 11 bases that match TRBD2. V was pared by 5 bases and J by 5 bases, with 10 bases of the junction left unmatched. This CDR3 is built from 16 residues. The germline V gene encodes CDR1 SGHTA and CDR2 FQGNSA. The CDR3 DNA reads TGTGCCAGCAGCAGAAGACTAGCGGGGCCTCGGGAGACCCAGTACTTC. This sequence encodes CASSRRLAGPRETQYF.

The chain is built from TRBV3-1 (or the pseudogene TRBV3-2) and TRBJ2-3; 12 bases agree with TRBD2. The germline gives CDR1 LGHDT, CDR2 YNNKEL (reference sequence). The CDR3 totals 18 residues. Trimming at V came to 0 bases and at J to 6 bases, leaving 10 bases not matched to a gene. The CDR3 loop reads CASSQDKGLAGGRDTQYF. In nucleotides, the CDR3 is TGTGCCAGCAGCCAAGATAAGGGGCTAGCGGGGGGGCGCGATACGCAGTATTTT.

The chain joins TRBV5-4 to TRBJ1-2, with D maybe TRBD1 (6 bases). Germline V gene data show CDR1 as SGHNT and CDR2 as YYREEE (reference sequence). The CDR3 covers 16 residues. V dropped 4 bases and J dropped 0 bases, with 16 bases sitting between them. The CDR3 DNA sequence: TGTGCCAGCAGCCCGAGCGTACAGGGAGCTAACTATGGCTACACCTTC. Translated: CASSPSVQGANYGYTF.

The chain has TRBV5-1 and TRBJ2-6; perhaps TRBD1 as D (5 bases). V lost 0 bases and J lost 7, with 11 bases in between. Germline lookup yields CDR1 SGHRS and CDR2 YFSETQ. The CDR3 has 15 amino acids. The CDR3 region is CASSLGGVRANVLTF. CDR3 nucleotides: TGCGCCAGCAGCTTGGGGGGCGTACGAGCCAACGTCCTGACTTTC.

The chain combines TRBV6-6 with TRBJ1-6; 7 bases agree with TRBD1. Losses at the gene ends were 5 bases for V and 8 bases for J; bases not matched to a gene: 12. The CDR3 is 16 residues long. Germline CDR1 MNHNY, CDR2 SVGAGI (reference sequence). The CDR3 spells CASSNLVTGVDSPLHF. The DNA for the CDR3 is TGTGCCAGCAGTAACCTGGTTACAGGGGTAGATTCACCCCTCCACTTT.